This TCR beta chain was observed in a study of T cell repertoires in cytomegalovirus infection. Study context: Carrying CMV and the relevant HLA type showed in public TCR beta signatures.

MiXCR, run by TCRdb on the reads, gives a single entry per CDR3 protein. The sample lists about 770,000 distinct CDR3 sequences; 25% to 30% were seen once. CDR3 length equals 15 residues. Germline CDR1 is SQVTM and CDR2 is ANQGSEA. Losses at the gene ends were 5 bases for V and 3 bases for J; bases not matched to a gene: 10. Concerning this clonotype: The target antigen is unknown.

The sequencing used cultured CD8+ T cells from PBMCs, collected from culture after CMV antigen stimulation. This chain connects TRBV29-1 to TRBJ2-1, with 7 bases that match TRBD2. The clonotype comes from a human donor in good health (CMV status not recorded). Some clones in this sample may be carry-over from other donors' samples. The CDR3 sequence: CSVSLEASGYNEQFF. In DNA, the CDR3 is TGCAGCGTTTCCTTGGAGGCTAGCGGCTACAATGAGCAGTTCTTC.